This passage covers 23 T cell receptor beta chains from one sample sequenced in a study of post-analysis software for immune sequencing data. Carried by the TCR beta cDNA libraries were unique molecular identifiers. TCRdb reanalysed the PCR reads using MiXCR and keeps one entry per CDR3 protein. The sample includes about 400,000 distinct CDR3 sequences, about a third of them seen just once. Findings and caveats of the study: Compared with controls, patients had more of about 5 TRBV segments, including TRBV5-6, TRBV5-1 and TRBV20-1.

For these TCRs, the target antigens are not known. Sequenced sample: blood. The receptors here all came from a girl between 5 and 17 years old with multiple sclerosis.

This clonotype came up a few times. V is TRBV12-3 or TRBV12-4 and J is TRBJ1-1, with D unresolved. The V and J ends lost 2 bases and 7 bases respectively, with 14 bases between them. CDR3 length: 14 residues. The CDR3 loop reads CASSLFGLKDEAFF. The CDR3, as DNA: TGTGCCAGCAGTTTATTCGGGTTAAAGGATGAAGCTTTCTTT.

The rearrangement links TRBV28 to TRBJ2-4, with D possibly TRBD1 on 6 matching bases. There are 16 residues in the CDR3. Trimming stripped 1 base from V and 1 base from J, with 11 bases between. CDR1 is MDHEN and CDR2 is SYDVKM in the germline V gene. Written as DNA, the CDR3 is TGTGCCAGCAGTTTATCGACAGGCGACGCCAAAAACATTCAGTACTTC. Residues: CASSLSTGDAKNIQYF. The whole variable domain, filled in from reference TRBV28 and TRBJ2-4, reads DVKVTQSSRYLVKRTGEKVFLECVQDMDHENMFWYRQDPGLGLRLIYFSYDVKMKEKGDIPEGYSVSREKKERFSLILESASTNQTSMYLCASSLSTGDAKNIQYFGAGTRLSVL.

This clonotype occurred a few times. The chain combines TRBV29-1 with TRBJ1-1; a possible D gene is TRBD1 (6 bases). The V end lost 4 bases, the J end lost 7 bases, and 10 bases lay between the germline ends. The CDR3 totals 11 residues. CDR1 and CDR2 (germline): SQVTM, ANQGSEA. CDR3 sequence (DNA): TGCAGCGTTGGGGGGGCTGGTGAAGCTTTCTTT. Its protein product is CSVGGAGEAFF.

The gene calls are TRBV7-2 and TRBJ1-4, with 7 nucleotides matching TRBD1. The CDR3 has 15 amino acids. Germline lookup yields CDR1 SGHTA and CDR2 FQGNSA. The J segment lost 8 bases and the V segment lost 4 bases, leaving 10 bases of the junction unmatched. Written as DNA, the CDR3 is TGTGCCAGCAGCTCCCCGGGACAGATGGGCGAAAAACTGTTTTTT. This codes for CASSSPGQMGEKLFF.

The gene calls are TRBV2 and TRBJ2-1, with D possibly matching TRBD2 (6 bases). The germline V and J ends were trimmed by 4 bases and 9 bases, with 19 bases remaining between them. In germline, CDR1 is SNHLY, CDR2 FYNNEI. The CDR3 totals 15 residues. CDR3 nucleotides: TGTGCCAGCAGTGCCGAAGCGGAGGGGCGGAGTGAGCAGTTCTTC. Translating gives CASSAEAEGRSEQFF.

This clonotype was detected only a few times. CDR3 amino acids: CSARPGIGNNEQFF. The CDR3 DNA follows: TGCAGTGCTAGACCCGGGATTGGCAACAATGAGCAGTTCTTC. The rearrangement joins TRBV20-1 to TRBJ2-1; possibly TRBD2 for D (5 bases). Trimming left V 2 bases short and J 5 bases short, with 13 bases between. Germline V CDR1 and CDR2: DFQATT, SNEGSKA (reference sequence). CDR3 size: 14 residues.

The chain links TRBV13 to TRBJ1-1; a weak D match, TRBD1 (6 bases). The CDR3 length is 14 residues. Looked up from germline, CDR1 is PRHDT and CDR2 is FYEKMQ (reference sequence). Trimming pared 1 base from V and 4 bases from J, leaving 10 bases between. The CDR3 DNA follows: TGTGCCAGCAGCTTAGAGGACAGAGGCACTGAAGCTTTCTTT. Amino acid sequence: CASSLEDRGTEAFF.

This clonotype was observed once. The CDR3 spells CASSSTSSGFSTDTQYF. In DNA form, the CDR3 reads TGTGCCAGCAGTAGCACCAGTAGCGGGTTTAGCACAGATACGCAGTATTTT. The chain uses TRBV2 and TRBJ2-3, with TRBD2 matching 7 bases. In germline, CDR1 is SNHLY, CDR2 FYNNEI. The CDR3 consists of 17 residues. V lost 5 bases and J lost 0; bases outside the gene matches: 11.

This sequence joins TRBV7-3 and TRBJ2-6, with TRBD1 matching 8 bases. The CDR3 spans 18 residues. Germline V CDR1 and CDR2: SGHTA, FQGTGA. Trimming took 5 bases from V and 0 from J; bases not matched to a gene: 9. The CDR3 nucleotides are TGTGCCAGCAGCAAAACGGGACAGGCCAGCTCTGGGGCCAACGTCCTGACTTTC. Translated, it gives CASSKTGQASSGANVLTF. The full variable domain, its missing parts supplied by reference TRBV7-3 and TRBJ2-6, is GAGVSQTPSNKVTEKGKYVELRCDPISGHTALYWYRQSLGQGPEFLIYFQGTGAADDSGLPNDRFFAVRPEGSVSTLKIQRTERGDSAVYLCASSKTGQASSGANVLTFGAGSRLTVL.

Only one count was recorded for this clonotype. The chain uses TRBV6-2 or TRBV6-3 and TRBJ1-6; no clear D. Trimming left V 2 bases short and J 10 bases short, with 12 bases between. The CDR3 has 14 residues. Per germline, CDR1 MNHEY and CDR2 SVGEGT. The CDR3 loop is CASSYGPTNSPLHF. Written as DNA, the CDR3 is TGTGCCAGCAGTTACGGTCCGACGAACTCACCCCTCCACTTT.

The gene calls are TRBV7-2 and TRBJ1-2; D is undetermined. V was trimmed by 5 bases and J by 4 bases, leaving 11 bases between them. CDR1 is SGHTA and CDR2 is FQGNSA in the germline V gene. There are 13 residues in the CDR3. The CDR3 here is CASSPLPLYGYTF. The DNA for the CDR3 is TGTGCCAGCAGCCCACTCCCCCTCTATGGCTACACCTTC.

This clonotype was counted only a few times. The chain links TRBV6-5 to TRBJ2-3, with D perhaps given as TRBD1 or TRBD2 (6 bases each). The germline gives CDR1 MNHEY, CDR2 SVGAGI. CDR3 length equals 16 residues. V lost 8 bases, J lost 5 bases, and 23 bases lay in between. In DNA, the CDR3 is TGTGCCAGCTCCCCGAGGACGGGGGCGCATGGAGATACGCAGTATTTT. It codes for CASSPRTGAHGDTQYF.

This sequence joins TRBV4-1 and TRBJ1-1, with D unclear. V lost 11 bases and J lost 0, with 16 bases in between. From germline, CDR1 is MGHRA and CDR2 YSYEKL. The CDR3 totals 14 residues. CDR3: CASSMPLMNTEAFF. As DNA, the CDR3 is TGCGCCTCATCCATGCCACTTATGAACACTGAAGCTTTCTTT.

This clonotype was counted between two and nine times. The chain joins TRBV4-3 to TRBJ1-1; the D is unclear. Between the trimmed V and J ends, which lost 3 bases and 5 bases, there was a span of 10 bases. Germline CDR1 is LGHNA and CDR2 is YSLEER. The CDR3 has 13 amino acids. CDR3 DNA: TGCGCCAGCAGCCACCGTCTTGGGACTGAAGCTTTCTTT. Protein: CASSHRLGTEAFF.

The J gene is TRBJ1-6, the V gene TRBV7-3, with 11 positions matching TRBD1. The J segment lost 8 bases and the V segment lost 0 bases, leaving 0 bases of the junction unmatched. The CDR3 extends over 15 amino acids. Per the germline V gene, CDR1 is SGHTA and CDR2 is FQGTGA. CDR3 amino acids: CASSLTGQGDSPLHF. CDR3 bases: TGTGCCAGCAGCTTAACGGGACAGGGGGATTCACCCCTCCACTTT.

The chain recombines TRBV5-1 with TRBJ2-4; D possibly corresponds to TRBD2 (7 bases). The V gene lost 10 bases and the J gene lost 8 bases, with 25 bases spanning the gap. CDR1 SGHRS and CDR2 YFSETQ come from the germline V gene. This CDR3 has 15 residues. The CDR3 loop reads CACKGGTLSGDIQYF. As DNA, the CDR3 is TGCGCCTGCAAGGGGGGGACACTCAGCGGGGACATTCAGTACTTC.

This clonotype occurred a few times. At one end the junction does not follow the germline gene, possibly because of a read error. The chain combines TRBV27 with TRBJ2-6; D remains ambiguous. The CDR3 contains 16 residues. CDR1 and CDR2 from the germline V gene are MNHEY and SMNVEV (reference sequence). The CDR3 loop is CVSSTPSNSGANVLTF. In DNA form, the CDR3 reads TGTGTCAGCAGCACGCCAAGTAACTCTGGGGCCAACGTCCTGACTTTC.

This clonotype was counted many times. This sequence joins TRBV7-8 and TRBJ2-5, with D unresolved. Germline V CDR1 and CDR2: SGHVS, FQNEAQ. The CDR3 length is 14 residues. Trimming left V 4 bases short and J 1 base short, with 10 bases between. The CDR3 DNA is TGTGCCAGCAGCTCCCTTGGGGTCCAAGAGACCCAGTACTTC. Its protein is CASSSLGVQETQYF. The full variable domain, rest sourced from reference TRBV7-8 and TRBJ2-5, is GAGVSQSPRYKVAKRGQDVALRCDPISGHVSLFWYQQALGQGPEFLTYFQNEAQLDKSGLPSDRFFAERPEGSVSTLKIQRTQQEDSAVYLCASSSLGVQETQYFGPGTRLLVL.

In its sample, this clonotype was seen a few times. The chain employs TRBV20-1 and TRBJ2-1, with 8 bases lining up with TRBD1. The CDR3 has 14 amino acids. The germline V gene encodes CDR1 DFQATT and CDR2 SNEGSKA (reference sequence). V lost 5 bases to trimming and J lost 0 bases; unmatched junction nucleotides: 3. The CDR3 coding sequence is TGCAGTGCTGCGACAGGGGCCTCCTACAATGAGCAGTTCTTC. Residues: CSAATGASYNEQFF.

This clonotype was observed a few times. J is TRBJ1-5 and V is TRBV20-1; D ambiguous. This CDR3 spans 14 amino acids. Germline V gene data show CDR1 as DFQATT and CDR2 as SNEGSKA (reference sequence). V lost 5 bases, J lost 2 bases, and 13 bases lay in between. The chain's CDR3 is CSAPNTNRNQPQHF. The DNA of the CDR3 is TGCAGTGCTCCAAACACGAATCGCAATCAGCCCCAGCATTTT.

This clonotype was observed a few times. The gene calls are TRBV12-3 or TRBV12-4 and TRBJ2-1; D may match TRBD1 or TRBD2 (6 bases each). V shed 3 bases and J shed 4 bases, with 10 bases lying between them. The CDR3 covers 14 residues. The CDR3 DNA follows: TGTGCCAGCAGTTTCCCGGGGGCGTACAATGAGCAGTTCTTC. Protein: CASSFPGAYNEQFF.

This clonotype has only a few counts. The V gene is TRBV12-3 or TRBV12-4, the J gene TRBJ1-1; no definite D call. V shed 2 bases and J shed 7 bases, with 14 bases lying between them. CDR3 length equals 14 residues. The CDR3 sequence is CASSLRSGELEAFF. DNA of the CDR3: TGTGCCAGCAGTTTAAGGTCAGGAGAGCTTGAAGCTTTCTTT.

The chain couples TRBV5-1 to TRBJ2-7, with TRBD1 matching 7 bases. With 0 bases clipped from V and 4 bases from J, the junction kept 7 bases outside the gene matches. The germline V gene encodes CDR1 SGHRS and CDR2 YFSETQ. CDR3 length equals 15 residues. This CDR3 is CASSLGGQPPYEQYF. Here the CDR3 DNA reads TGCGCCAGCAGCTTGGGGGGACAGCCACCTTACGAGCAGTACTTC.